What follows describes a single T cell receptor (beta chain). Per the original data handling: How many nucleated cells were present was estimated from reference gene primer amplification. Data came from immunoSEQ multiplex PCR; TCRdb stores just in-frame clones and leaves some out. That table gives V, J and clone size, and the DNA gave D and trimming. The sample includes tens of thousands of clones, roughly 80% of them seen just once. The sample comes from a study of blood T cell repertoires in COVID-19. The CDR3 runs to 16 residues. Germline V gives CDR1 KGHSH, CDR2 LQKENI. Trimming took off 4 bases at V and 8 bases at J, with 18 bases between the two ends.

The material sequenced was peripheral blood. The chain couples TRBV18 to TRBJ1-6; D is possibly TRBD1 (6 bases). The receptor comes from a human donor with acute or convalescent COVID-19. The donor label of this sample is uncertain. This CDR3 is CASSRYSTGRDSPLHF. The CDR3 DNA reads as TGTGCCAGCTCACGCTACTCGACAGGTCGGGATTCACCCCTCCACTTT.